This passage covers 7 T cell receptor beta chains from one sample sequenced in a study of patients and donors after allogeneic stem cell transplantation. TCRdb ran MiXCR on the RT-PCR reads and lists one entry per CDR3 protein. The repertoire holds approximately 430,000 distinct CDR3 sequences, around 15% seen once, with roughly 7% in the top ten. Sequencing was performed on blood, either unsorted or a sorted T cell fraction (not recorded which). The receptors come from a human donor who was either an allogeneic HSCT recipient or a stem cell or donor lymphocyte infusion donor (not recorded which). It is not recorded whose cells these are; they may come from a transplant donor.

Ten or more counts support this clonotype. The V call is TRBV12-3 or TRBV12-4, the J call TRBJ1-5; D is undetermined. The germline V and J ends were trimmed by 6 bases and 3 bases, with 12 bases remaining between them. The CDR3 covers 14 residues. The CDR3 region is CASRRTGNNQPQHF. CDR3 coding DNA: TGTGCCAGCAGGAGGACGGGAAACAATCAGCCCCAGCATTTT.

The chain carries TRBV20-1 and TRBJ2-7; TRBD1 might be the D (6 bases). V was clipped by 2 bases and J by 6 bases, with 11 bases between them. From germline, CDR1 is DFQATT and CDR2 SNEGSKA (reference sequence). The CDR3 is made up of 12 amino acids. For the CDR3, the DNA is TGCAGTGCTAGAAGAGGGGGTTTCGAGCAGTACTTC. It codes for CSARRGGFEQYF.

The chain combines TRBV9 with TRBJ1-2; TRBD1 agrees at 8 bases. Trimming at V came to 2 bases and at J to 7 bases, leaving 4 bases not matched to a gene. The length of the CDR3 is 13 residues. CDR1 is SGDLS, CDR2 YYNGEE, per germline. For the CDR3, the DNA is TGTGCCAGCAGCGTCCAGGGGGCAGGTGGCTACACCTTC. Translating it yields CASSVQGAGGYTF.

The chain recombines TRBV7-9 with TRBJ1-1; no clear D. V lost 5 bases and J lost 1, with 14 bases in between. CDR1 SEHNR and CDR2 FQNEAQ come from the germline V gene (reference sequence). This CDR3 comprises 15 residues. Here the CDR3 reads CASSPRTFSNTEAFF. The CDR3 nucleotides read TGTGCCAGCAGCCCTCGTACCTTTTCGAACACTGAAGCTTTCTTT.

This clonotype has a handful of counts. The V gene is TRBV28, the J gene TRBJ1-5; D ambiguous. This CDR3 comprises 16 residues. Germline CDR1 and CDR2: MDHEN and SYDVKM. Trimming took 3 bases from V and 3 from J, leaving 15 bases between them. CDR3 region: CASSFWAGSSNQPQHF. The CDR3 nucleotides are TGTGCCAGCAGTTTTTGGGCAGGCTCATCCAATCAGCCCCAGCATTTT. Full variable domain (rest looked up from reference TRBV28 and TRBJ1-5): DVKVTQSSRYLVKRTGEKVFLECVQDMDHENMFWYRQDPGLGLRLIYFSYDVKMKEKGDIPEGYSVSREKKERFSLILESASTNQTSMYLCASSFWAGSSNQPQHFGDGTRLSIL.

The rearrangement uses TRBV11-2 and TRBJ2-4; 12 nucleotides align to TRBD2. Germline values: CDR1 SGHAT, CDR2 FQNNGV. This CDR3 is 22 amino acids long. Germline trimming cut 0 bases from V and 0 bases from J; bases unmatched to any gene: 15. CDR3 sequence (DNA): TGTGCCAGCAGCTTAGAACTAGCGGGGGGCAAAGGTCGCCCACTAGCCAAAAACATTCAGTACTTC. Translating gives CASSLELAGGKGRPLAKNIQYF.

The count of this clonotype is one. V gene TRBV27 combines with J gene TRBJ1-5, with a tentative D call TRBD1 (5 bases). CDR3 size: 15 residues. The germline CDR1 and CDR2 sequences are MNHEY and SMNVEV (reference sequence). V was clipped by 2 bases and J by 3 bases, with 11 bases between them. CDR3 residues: CASSLEGRNNQPQHF. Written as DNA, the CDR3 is TGTGCCAGCAGTTTAGAGGGACGGAACAATCAGCCCCAGCATTTT.